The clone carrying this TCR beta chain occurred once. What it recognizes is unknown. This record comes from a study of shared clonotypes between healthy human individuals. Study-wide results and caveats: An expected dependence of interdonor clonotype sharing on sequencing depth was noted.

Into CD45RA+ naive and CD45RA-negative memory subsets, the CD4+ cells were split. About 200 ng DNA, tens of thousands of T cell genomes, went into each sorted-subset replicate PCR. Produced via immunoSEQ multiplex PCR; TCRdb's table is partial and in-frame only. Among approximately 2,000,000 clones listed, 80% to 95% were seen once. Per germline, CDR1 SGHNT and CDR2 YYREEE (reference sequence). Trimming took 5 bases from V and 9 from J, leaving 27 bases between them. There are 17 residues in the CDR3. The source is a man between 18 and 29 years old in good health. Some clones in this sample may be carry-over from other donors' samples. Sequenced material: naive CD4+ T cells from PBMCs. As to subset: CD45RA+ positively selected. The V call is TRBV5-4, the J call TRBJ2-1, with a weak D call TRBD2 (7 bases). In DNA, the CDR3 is TGTGCCAGCAGGGGGGGCCCTTTTTTGGAGAGCGGGACTGAGCAGTTCTTC. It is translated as CASRGGPFLESGTEQFF.